This TCR beta chain was documented in a study of CD8+CD57+ T cells in acquired aplastic anemia (dated by TCRdb to about 2018). For the study in its entirety: On average, sorted CD4+ and CD8+ cells yielded approximately 3 ug of extracted DNA, with a range of about 0.17 to 27.4 ug. An average of roughly 10 million reads for CD4+ cells and 11 million or so reads for CD8+ cells was obtained from healthy donor samples.

Remarks on this clonotype: The clone's antigen remains unknown. Per-nucleotide qualities are absent, and no much larger clonotype sits a single base away.

Relative to germline, V is 3 bases shorter and J is 0 bases shorter, with 18 bases between their ends. Spanning cysteine to phenylalanine, the CDR3 consists of 18 amino acids. The sequence is cut down to CDR3 DNA, 54 bases in frame from base 1. CDR1 and CDR2 are read off the germline V gene as SGHRS and YFSETQ. Genomic DNA was used as template for profiling of TCR beta VDJ combinations and CDR3 sequences. An Illumina HiSeq 2000 was the platform used for TCR repertoire sequencing. As for how the authors treated the data: TRBV/TRBJ rearrangement plots, CDR3 size and DJ length profiles, and Simpson's diversity index were used to assess repertoires. The most abundant DNA sequence in the deep sequencing data was taken as the immunodominant clone. CDR3 amino acid sequences were checked for sharing between subjects and were compared against published repertoires and the VDJdb database. The public reads were run again by TCRdb, first through fastp at Q25 and then through MiXCR, and only productive beta chains were kept. Here each entry gathers all rows of one CDR3 protein and keeps the most common genes and DNA. These V and J calls derive from TCRdb rather than the authors' analysis. The sample table lists 150,000 to 200,000 distinct CDR3 sequences, around 45% of them with a count of one. Approximately 2.9% of the sample belongs to the ten largest clones.

What the study reported, not specific to this receptor: Around 30 CD8+ CDR3 sequences were shared between patients and controls but appeared highly expressed in patients and within their immunodominant clones. No significant difference in CD8+ Simpson's diversity was found between patients and healthy controls (P=0.060).

TCR repertoires of sorted CD4+ and CD8+ blood T cells from severe aplastic anemia patients and healthy subjects were deep-sequenced in the study. Ficoll-Paque density gradient centrifugation was used to isolate peripheral blood mononuclear cells. CD4+ and CD8+ T cells were sorted by FACS or magnetic beads before DNA extraction. Sequenced: sorted CD4+, CD8+, or CD8+CD57+ T cells (not recorded which) from PBMCs. This sequence was found in a human donor in good health. This receptor chain uses TRBV5-1 and TRBJ1-4; a tentative D call is TRBD1 (5 bases match). CDR3 protein: CASSWGRGPGTTNEKLFF. Read as DNA, the sequence is TGCGCCAGCAGCTGGGGGAGAGGCCCCGGGACAACTAATGAAAAACTGTTTTTT.